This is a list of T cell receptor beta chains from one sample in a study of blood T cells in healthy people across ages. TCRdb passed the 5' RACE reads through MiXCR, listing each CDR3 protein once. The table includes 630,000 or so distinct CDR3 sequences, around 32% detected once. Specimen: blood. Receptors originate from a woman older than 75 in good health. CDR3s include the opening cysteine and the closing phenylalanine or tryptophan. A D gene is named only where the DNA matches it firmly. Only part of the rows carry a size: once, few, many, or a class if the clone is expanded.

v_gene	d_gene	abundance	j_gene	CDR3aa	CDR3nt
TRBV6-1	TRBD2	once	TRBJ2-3	CASSAFPPSGGSSDTQYF	TGTGCCAGCAGTGCCTTTCCCCCTAGCGGGGGATCCTCGGATACGCAGTATTTT
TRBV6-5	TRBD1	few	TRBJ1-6	CASSLKSGTESSPLHF	TGTGCCAGCAGTTTAAAATCCGGGACAGAGAGTTCACCCCTCCACTTT
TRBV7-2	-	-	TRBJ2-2	CANSQQLQITGELFF	TGTGCCAACAGCCAACAACTCCAGATCACCGGGGAGCTGTTTTTT
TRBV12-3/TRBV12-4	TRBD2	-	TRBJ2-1	CASSLPSGGGETQFF	TGTGCCAGCAGTTTGCCTAGCGGGGGCGGGGAGACCCAGTTCTTC
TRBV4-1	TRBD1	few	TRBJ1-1	CASSQVVTGKAFF	TGCGCCAGCAGCCAAGTGGTGACAGGGAAAGCTTTCTTT
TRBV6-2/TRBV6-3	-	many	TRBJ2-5	CASSEGGSQETQYF	TGTGCCAGCAGTGAAGGGGGATCCCAAGAGACCCAGTACTTC
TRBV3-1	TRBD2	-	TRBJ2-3	CASSRGLVGGLIADTQYF	TGTGCCAGCAGCCGGGGACTAGTGGGGGGCCTCATCGCAGATACGCAGTATTTT
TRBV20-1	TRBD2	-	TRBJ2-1	CSASSGRGVSYNEQFF	TGCAGTGCTTCCTCGGGGCGGGGGGTCTCCTACAATGAGCAGTTCTTC
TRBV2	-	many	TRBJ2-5	CASSEVTGQGQYF	TGTGCCAGCAGTGAAGTGACAGGCCAAGGGCAGTACTTC
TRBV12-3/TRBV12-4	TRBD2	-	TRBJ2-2	CASRQAGGRSAGELFF	TGTGCCAGCAGGCAAGCGGGAGGGCGTTCTGCCGGGGAGCTGTTTTTT
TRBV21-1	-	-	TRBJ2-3	CASSKGGGGPFRSTDTQYF	TGTGCCAGCAGCAAAGGAGGAGGGGGGCCGTTCCGGAGCACAGATACGCAGTATTTT
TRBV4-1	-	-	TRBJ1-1	CASSQDGDSWNTEAFF	TGCGCCAGCAGCCAAGATGGGGACTCCTGGAACACTGAAGCTTTCTTT
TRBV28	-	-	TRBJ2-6	CASSGLAGANVLTF	TGTGCCAGCAGTGGGCTAGCTGGGGCCAACGTCCTGACTTTC
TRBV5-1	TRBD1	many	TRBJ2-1	CASSLQGAGNEQFF	TGCGCCAGCAGCTTGCAGGGGGCTGGCAATGAGCAGTTCTTC
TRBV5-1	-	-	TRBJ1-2	CASSLASDNYGYTF	TGCGCCAGCAGCTTGGCCTCAGACAACTATGGCTACACCTTC
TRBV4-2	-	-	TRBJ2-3	CASSQEEPATPDTQYF	TGTGCCAGCAGCCAAGAGGAACCGGCAACCCCGGATACGCAGTATTTT
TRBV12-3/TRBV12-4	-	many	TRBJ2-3	CASSFRTGRQDTQYF	TGTGCCAGCAGCTTCCGTACAGGGCGTCAAGATACGCAGTATTTT
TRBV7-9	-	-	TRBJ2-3	CASSLVRPPSTDAQYF	TGTGCCAGCAGCTTAGTAAGGCCTCCCAGCACAGATGCGCAGTATTTT